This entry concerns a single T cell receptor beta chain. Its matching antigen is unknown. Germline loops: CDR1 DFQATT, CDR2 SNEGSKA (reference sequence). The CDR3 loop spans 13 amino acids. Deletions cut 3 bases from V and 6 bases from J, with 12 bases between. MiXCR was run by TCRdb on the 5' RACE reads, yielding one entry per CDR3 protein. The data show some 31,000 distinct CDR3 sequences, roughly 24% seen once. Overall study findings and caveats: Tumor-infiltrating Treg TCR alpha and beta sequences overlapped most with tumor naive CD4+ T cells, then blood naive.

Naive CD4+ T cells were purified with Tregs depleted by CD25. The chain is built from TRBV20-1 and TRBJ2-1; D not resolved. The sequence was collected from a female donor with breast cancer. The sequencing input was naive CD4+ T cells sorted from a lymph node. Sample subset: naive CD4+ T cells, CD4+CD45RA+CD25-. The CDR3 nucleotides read TGCAGTGCTAGCGCTCTAGGGTTCAATGAGCAGTTCTTC. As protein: CSASALGFNEQFF.